A single sample is the source of the 30 T cell receptor beta chains below, sequenced in a study of OX40 agonist ivuxolimab in advanced cancers. The repertoire was sequenced with immunoSEQ multiplex PCR; TCRdb's copy has only in-frame clones and lacks some. The table lists under 40,000 clones, about 81% of them singletons. The sequencing here drew on CD4+ or CD8+ T cells sorted from blood, taken in a trial of the OX40 agonist ivuxolimab. The receptors shown here come from an adult with an advanced solid tumor such as melanoma, head and neck, liver or kidney cancer.

CDR3 coding DNA: TGTGCCAGCAGCTTCGGAGGGGGGTCGGTTGGGTCACCCCTCCACTTT. Its translation: CASSFGGGSVGSPLHF. This rearrangement joins TRBV5-6 to TRBJ1-6; tentative D call: TRBD1 (6 bases). The V gene's germline CDR1 is SGHDT and CDR2 YYEEEE. This CDR3 has 16 amino acids. Trimming took off 2 bases at V and 10 bases at J, with 19 bases between the two ends.

The genes are TRBV7-6 and TRBJ2-3; no definite D call. The CDR3 is 14 residues long. V gave up 5 bases and J gave up 0 bases, with 9 bases separating them. Germline assignment: CDR1 SGHVS and CDR2 FNYEAQ. CDR3 in amino acids: CASSPYSSTDTQYF. CDR3 coding DNA: TGTGCCAGCAGCCCGTACTCTAGCACAGATACGCAGTATTTT.

The chain is built from TRBV6-5 and TRBJ2-3, with D unresolved. CDR3 length equals 13 residues. From germline, CDR1 is MNHEY and CDR2 SVGAGI. Trimming removed 6 bases from V and 4 bases from J, with 11 bases in between. CDR3 loop: CASRSHPSDTQYF. As DNA, the CDR3 is TGTGCCAGCAGATCACATCCGTCAGATACGCAGTATTTT.

V usage is TRBV19 and J usage is TRBJ2-2, with TRBD1 as a possible D gene (5 bases). V lost 7 bases to trimming and J lost 5 bases, with 11 bases between them. Germline V gene sequence: CDR1 LNHDA, CDR2 SQIVND (reference sequence). The CDR3 contains 13 residues. This chain's CDR3 is CASTGKVTGELFF. DNA of the CDR3: TGTGCCAGTACAGGGAAGGTGACCGGGGAGCTGTTTTTT.

The chain joins TRBV7-8 to TRBJ2-3; the D is unclear. The CDR3 length is 13 residues. Germline CDR1 reads SGHVS; CDR2 reads FQNEAQ. V was cut by 2 bases and J by 4 bases, with 7 bases left in between. The CDR3 DNA reads as TGTGCCAGCAGCTTAAACCGGGCAGATACGCAGTATTTT. Translation: CASSLNRADTQYF.

The chain joins TRBV2 to TRBJ1-3; no firm D call. V lost 5 bases to trimming and J lost 2 bases, with 10 bases between them. The CDR3 consists of 14 residues. Germline CDR1 SNHLY, CDR2 FYNNEI. CDR3 nucleotide sequence: TGTGCCAGCAGTCGGGGTCAAACTGGAAACACCATATATTTT. Amino acid sequence: CASSRGQTGNTIYF.

Comments on this clone: An end of the junction differs from the germline gene, which may be a read error. The rearrangement joins TRBV7-8 to TRBJ2-5; D is perhaps TRBD2 (5 bases). The J call is in doubt because the DNA end fits TRBJ2-7 better. The CDR3 is 16 amino acids. Germline CDR1 and CDR2: SGHVS and FQNEAQ. The chain's CDR3 is CASSKGVFSGSYEQYF. The CDR3 DNA sequence: TGCGCCAGCAGCAAAGGAGTATTCTCGGGGAGCTACGAGCAGTACTTC.

A word on this clone: The same CDR3 arises from other DNA sequences in this sample as well. The V call is TRBV11-1, the J call TRBJ2-5; D gene uncertain. The length of the CDR3 is 13 residues. Germline V gene sequence: CDR1 SGHAT, CDR2 FQDESV (reference sequence). Trimming pared 5 bases from V and 2 bases from J, leaving 9 bases between. The CDR3 sequence is CASSPGGQETQYF. CDR3 DNA sequence: TGTGCCAGCAGCCCCGGCGGTCAAGAGACCCAGTACTTC.

The chain uses TRBV19 and TRBJ2-1; 10 bases map to TRBD2. From germline, CDR1 is LNHDA and CDR2 SQIVND (reference sequence). The length of the CDR3 is 15 residues. V gave up 3 bases and J gave up 7 bases; unmatched junction bases: 6. CDR3 nucleotides: TGTGCCAGTAGTATGGATCTAGCGGGAGAAAATGAGCAGTTCTTC. Encoded protein: CASSMDLAGENEQFF. Drawing the rest from reference TRBV19 and TRBJ2-1, the complete variable domain is DGGITQSPKYLFRKEGQNVTLSCEQNLNHDAMYWYRQDPGQGLRLIYYSQIVNDFQKGDIAEGYSVSREKKESFPLTVTSAQKNPTAFYLCASSMDLAGENEQFFGPGTRLTVL.

This clone was seen more than once but under ten times. At the DNA level, this CDR3 is encoded by other sequences in the same sample as well. The chain employs TRBV5-6 and TRBJ2-3; TRBD2 might be the D (5 bases). Germline V lookup: CDR1 SGHDT, CDR2 YYEEEE. This CDR3 has 15 residues. Trimming stripped 0 bases from V and 0 bases from J, with 8 bases between. Here the CDR3 DNA reads TGTGCCAGCAGCTTGGCCGGGGTTAGCACAGATACGCAGTATTTT. This sequence encodes CASSLAGVSTDTQYF.

V and J are TRBV15 and TRBJ2-7; perhaps TRBD1 as D (5 bases). This CDR3 region has 14 residues. Germline CDR1 and CDR2: LNHNV and YYDKDF (reference sequence). V was clipped by 8 bases and J by 6 bases, with 20 bases between them. The CDR3: CATSLRRSGAEQYF. Here the CDR3 DNA reads TGTGCCACCTCCCTTCGCCGGAGTGGGGCCGAGCAGTACTTC.

Comment on this clone: This clone may be a read error of a much larger clone one base away. The sample holds other DNA sequences that translate to the same CDR3. CDR3 in amino acids: CASSPQGAYEQYF. For the CDR3, the DNA is TGTGCCAGCAGCCCACAGGGGGCCTACGAGCAGTACTTC. The chain links TRBV9 to TRBJ2-7; TRBD1 agrees at 8 bases. CDR3 length equals 13 residues. Germline CDR1 reads SGDLS; CDR2 reads YYNGEE. Losses at the gene ends were 4 bases for V and 2 bases for J; bases not matched to a gene: 2.

This sequence joins TRBV10-3 and TRBJ2-1; 7 positions agree with TRBD1. The V gene end was trimmed by 6 bases and the J gene end by 7 bases; junction bases not matched to a gene: 6. The CDR3 is 13 residues long. Germline V gene data show CDR1 as ENHRY and CDR2 as SYGVKD. CDR3 nucleotide sequence: TGTGCCATCAGCAGCACAGGGGTAAATGAGCAGTTCTTC. Its translation is CAISSTGVNEQFF.

The chain recombines TRBV9 with TRBJ2-2; weak D call: TRBD2 (6 bases). With 4 bases removed from V and 3 bases from J, the gap between germline ends came to 13 bases. The V gene's germline CDR1 is SGDLS and CDR2 YYNGEE. The CDR3 extends over 15 amino acids. Here the CDR3 reads CASSFSPGDTGELFF. CDR3 bases: TGTGCCAGCAGCTTCTCTCCGGGGGACACCGGGGAGCTGTTTTTT.

The genes are TRBV6-5 and TRBJ1-1; D unresolved. This CDR3 has 11 residues. CDR1 and CDR2 (germline): MNHEY, SVGAGI. Trimming shortened V by 7 bases and J by 4 bases, and 7 bases separated the two germline ends. CDR3 residues: CASTGSTEAFF. DNA for the CDR3: TGTGCCAGCACGGGAAGCACTGAAGCTTTCTTT.

The chain uses TRBV19 and TRBJ2-1; D uncertain. The ends were cut back, 4 bases at V and 9 bases at J, with 16 bases in the middle. From germline, CDR1 is LNHDA and CDR2 SQIVND (reference sequence). The CDR3 is 14 residues long. The CDR3 sequence: CASSTESRDTEQFF. DNA of the CDR3: TGTGCCAGTAGTACTGAGAGCCGTGATACTGAGCAGTTCTTC.

This clone was seen only once. This chain joins TRBV5-5 and TRBJ2-5, with 10 positions matching TRBD1. After removal of 4 bases from V and 5 bases from J, the junction contained 11 bases not matched to a gene. Germline-derived CDR1 and CDR2 are SGHKS and YYEKEE (reference sequence). This CDR3 contains 16 residues. In nucleotides, the CDR3 is TGTGCCAGCAGCCCGGCGGGACAGGGGTACGTGGAGACCCAGTACTTC. Translating gives CASSPAGQGYVETQYF.

The chain has TRBV2 and TRBJ2-7; D gene uncertain. Germline loops: CDR1 SNHLY, CDR2 FYNNEI. V lost 2 bases and J lost 1, with 9 bases in between. The CDR3 sequence is 14 residues long. CDR3 region: CASSESPLSYEQYF. CDR3 nucleotide sequence: TGTGCCAGCAGTGAAAGCCCTCTTTCCTACGAGCAGTACTTC.

V and J are TRBV19 and TRBJ1-2, with no clear D. This CDR3 region has 16 residues. V was shortened by 5 bases and J by 3 bases, with 19 bases between the two germline ends. CDR1 and CDR2 (germline): LNHDA, SQIVND (reference sequence). The CDR3 bases are TGTGCCAGTAGTCCTGGTAGAGGCAGGCGGGACTATGGCTACACCTTC. It specifies CASSPGRGRRDYGYTF.

J is TRBJ2-3 and V is TRBV18; D remains unclear. CDR3 length: 16 residues. V lost 2 bases and J 0 bases, leaving 12 bases between the germline ends. Germline V gives CDR1 KGHSH, CDR2 LQKENI. The CDR3 bases are TGTGCCAGCTCACCAATGAACACTGGTAGCACAGATACGCAGTATTTT. Its protein product is CASSPMNTGSTDTQYF.

V and J are TRBV4-1 and TRBJ2-5; D not certain. The V gene's germline CDR1 is MGHRA and CDR2 YSYEKL. The CDR3 covers 16 residues. The V end lost 1 base, the J end lost 5 bases, and 17 bases lay between the germline ends. DNA of the CDR3: TGCGCCAGCAGCCAAGTGAGCCTAGTGAGTTGGGAGACCCAGTACTTC. As protein: CASSQVSLVSWETQYF.

The chain is built from TRBV7-9 and TRBJ1-1; the D gene is possibly TRBD1 (5 bases). Germline CDR1 and CDR2: SEHNR and FQNEAQ (reference sequence). The CDR3 covers 13 residues. V was cut by 4 bases and J by 1 base, with 7 bases left in between. CDR3 nucleotide sequence: TGTGCCAGCAGCTGGGGGGGGAACACTGAAGCTTTCTTT. This encodes CASSWGGNTEAFF.

V is TRBV11-1 and J is TRBJ2-7; 7 nucleotides match TRBD1. In germline, CDR1 is SGHAT, CDR2 FQDESV (reference sequence). The CDR3 has 15 amino acids. The V segment lost 4 bases and the J segment 2 bases; nucleotides outside the gene matches: 8. CDR3 amino acids: CASSSGTVAAYEQYF. The CDR3 region has the DNA TGTGCCAGCAGCTCCGGGACAGTAGCAGCCTACGAGCAGTACTTC.

The rearrangement links TRBV10-2 to TRBJ2-1; D is undetermined. CDR3 length: 13 residues. V lost 1 base to trimming and J lost 7 bases, with 8 bases between them. Germline values: CDR1 WSHSY, CDR2 SAAADI. This CDR3 reads CASSEFSKNEQFF. The CDR3 region has the DNA TGCGCCAGCAGTGAGTTCTCCAAAAATGAGCAGTTCTTC.

DNA for the CDR3: TGTGCCAGCAGCCCGGTAGGGGGCTACGAGCAGTACTTC. This translates into CASSPVGGYEQYF. The V and J genes are TRBV7-9 and TRBJ2-7, with D perhaps matching TRBD1 (6 bases). Germline loops: CDR1 SEHNR, CDR2 FQNEAQ (reference sequence). Deletions cut 5 bases from V and 3 bases from J, with 11 bases between. The length of the CDR3 is 13 residues.

The V call is TRBV28, the J call TRBJ1-2, with a tentative D call TRBD1 (5 bases). The CDR3 covers 14 residues. The V and J ends lost 8 bases and 0 bases respectively, with 13 bases between them. The germline V gene encodes CDR1 MDHEN and CDR2 SYDVKM. Here the CDR3 DNA reads TGTGCCAGCGATCAGGGAGGGGCTAACTATGGCTACACCTTC. Encoded protein: CASDQGGANYGYTF.

This chain links TRBV27 with TRBJ1-3; D is uncertain. Trimming removed 7 bases at V and 3 bases at J, with 4 bases between. This CDR3 has 11 amino acids. Per the germline V gene, CDR1 is MNHEY and CDR2 is SMNVEV (reference sequence). In DNA form, the CDR3 reads TGTGCCAGCATGCTTGGAAACACCATATATTTT. This gives the protein CASMLGNTIYF.

Of note for this clone: At the DNA level, this CDR3 is encoded by other sequences in the same sample as well. The V and J genes are TRBV18 and TRBJ2-7; D tentatively reads TRBD1 or TRBD2 (5 bases each). The ends were cut back, 2 bases at V and 5 bases at J, with 10 bases in the middle. The germline V gene encodes CDR1 KGHSH and CDR2 LQKENI. The CDR3 loop spans 13 amino acids. CDR3 sequence: CASSPGGWDEQYF. The CDR3 DNA follows: TGTGCCAGCTCACCAGGGGGTTGGGACGAGCAGTACTTC.

This clone was detected only a few times. The chain is built from TRBV5-1 and TRBJ1-1; perhaps TRBD1 as D (6 bases). V lost 4 bases, J lost 3 bases, and 13 bases lay in between. The germline V gene encodes CDR1 SGHRS and CDR2 YFSETQ. The CDR3 contains 14 residues. The CDR3 reads CASSRSGDHTEAFF. CDR3 sequence (DNA): TGCGCCAGCAGCCGATCAGGGGACCACACTGAAGCTTTCTTT.

V and J are TRBV7-9 and TRBJ1-3; TRBD1 might be the D (5 bases). The CDR3 contains 18 residues. Trimming removed 1 base from V and 0 bases from J, with 16 bases in between. Germline assignment: CDR1 SEHNR and CDR2 FQNEAQ (reference sequence). The CDR3 bases are TGTGCCAGCAGCTTAGATTCGGGACCTCCGCACTCTGGAAACACCATATATTTT. Encoded protein: CASSLDSGPPHSGNTIYF.